The sequence of this T cell receptor (beta chain) was determined in a study of T cells in tuberculosis. Study at large: Sequenced TCRs come from CD1B-GMM tetramer-binding T cells.

Findings and limits, study-wide: Using the GMM-specific repertoire gave about 87% accuracy versus around 70% with motifs.

This clone has a single count. Its antigen is still unknown. Trimming removed 6 bases at V and 1 base at J, with 13 bases between. CDR1 is MDHEN, CDR2 SYDVKM, per germline. The CDR3 consists of 15 residues. Repertoires were generated with immunoSEQ multiplex PCR, while TCRdb's copy carries only in-frame clones and drops some. The repertoire consists of fewer than 35,000 clones, with approximately 94% occurring once and the leading ten covering 7.5% to 9.5%. Each clinical donor contributed on average about 96,000 T cells from unsorted cryopreserved PBMC. The sequencing sample was made of PBMCs. The chain carries TRBV28 and TRBJ1-3; D remains unclear. The receptor was derived from a donor aged 10-29 years with latent tuberculosis or without tuberculosis infection. The CDR3 reads CASRNRLRSGNTIYF. As DNA, the CDR3 is TGTGCCAGCAGGAATCGGCTCAGGTCTGGAAACACCATATATTTT.